This T cell receptor beta chain was documented in a study of T cells after yellow fever vaccination. This CDR3 is built from 15 residues. The junction had 6 bases not matched to a gene; V was cut back by 2 bases and J by 5 bases. The germline CDR1 and CDR2 sequences are KGHSH and LQKENI. MiXCR, run by TCRdb on the 5' RACE reads, gives a single entry per CDR3 protein. The table includes 300,000 to 400,000 distinct CDR3 sequences, around 8.1% detected once. Study results and caveats: Any FACS-sorted repertoire could hold abundant clonotypes that contaminate it from the bulk population.

A note on this clonotype: The antigen remains undetermined.

The TCR was taken from a man between 18 and 29 years old who received the YFV17D yellow fever vaccine. This chain links TRBV18 with TRBJ1-5; 7 nucleotides align to TRBD1. Sequenced material: PBMCs, taken about 41 days after the first yellow fever vaccination. CDR3 sequence reads: CASSPRQGEDQPQHF. The CDR3 DNA is TGTGCCAGCTCACCAAGACAGGGAGAGGATCAGCCCCAGCATTTT.